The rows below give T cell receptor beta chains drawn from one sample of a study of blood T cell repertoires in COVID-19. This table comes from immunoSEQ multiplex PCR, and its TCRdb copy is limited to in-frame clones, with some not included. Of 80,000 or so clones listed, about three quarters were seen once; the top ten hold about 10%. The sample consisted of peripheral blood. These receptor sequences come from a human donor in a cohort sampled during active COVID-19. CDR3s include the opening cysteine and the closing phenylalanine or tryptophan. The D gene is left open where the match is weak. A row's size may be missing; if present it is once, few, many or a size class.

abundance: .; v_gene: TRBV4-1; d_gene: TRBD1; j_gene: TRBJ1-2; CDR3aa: CASSQQQGVTWDYGYTF; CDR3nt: TGCGCCAGCAGCCAACAACAGGGGGTAACTTGGGACTATGGCTACACCTTC
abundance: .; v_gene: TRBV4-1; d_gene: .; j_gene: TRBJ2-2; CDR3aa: CASSQERGRSGELFF; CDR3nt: TGCGCCAGCAGCCAAGAAAGGGGCCGGTCCGGGGAGCTGTTTTTT
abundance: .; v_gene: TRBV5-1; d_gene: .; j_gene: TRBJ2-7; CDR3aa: CASSSQGVTSYEQYF; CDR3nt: TGCGCCAGCAGCTCACAGGGTGTTACCTCCTACGAGCAGTACTTC
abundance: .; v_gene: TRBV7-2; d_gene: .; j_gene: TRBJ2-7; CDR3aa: CASSLDLVEGHYEQYF; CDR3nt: TGTGCCAGCAGCTTAGACCTAGTGGAGGGGCACTACGAGCAGTACTTC
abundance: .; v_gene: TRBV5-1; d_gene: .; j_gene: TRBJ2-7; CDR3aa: CASSLGRGIDEQYF; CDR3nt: TGCGCCAGCAGCTTGGGTCGGGGGATAGACGAGCAGTACTTC
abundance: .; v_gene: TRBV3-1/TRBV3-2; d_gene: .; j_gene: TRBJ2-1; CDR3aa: CASSQGTVPYNEQFF; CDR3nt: TGTGCCAGCAGCCAAGGAACAGTTCCCTACAATGAGCAGTTCTTC
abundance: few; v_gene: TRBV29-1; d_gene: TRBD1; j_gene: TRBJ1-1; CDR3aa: CSVARGQGIEAFF; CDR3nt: TGCAGCGTGGCTCGTGGACAGGGAATCGAAGCTTTCTTT
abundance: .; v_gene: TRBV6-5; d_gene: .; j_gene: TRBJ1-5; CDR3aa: CASSYAQGYQPQHF; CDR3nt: TGTGCCAGCAGTTACGCGCAGGGATATCAGCCCCAGCATTTT
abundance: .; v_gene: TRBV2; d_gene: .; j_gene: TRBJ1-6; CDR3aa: CASSPGAAQGGSPLHF; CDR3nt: TGTGCCAGCAGTCCAGGGGCGGCTCAGGGCGGCTCACCCCTCCACTTT
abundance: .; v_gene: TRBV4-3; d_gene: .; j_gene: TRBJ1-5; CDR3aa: CASSQDPQGQPQHF; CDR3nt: TGCGCCAGCAGCCAAGATCCTCAGGGTCAGCCCCAGCATTTT
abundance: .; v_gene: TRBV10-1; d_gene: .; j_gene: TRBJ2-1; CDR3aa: CASSESDPTGEQFF; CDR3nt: TGCGCCAGCAGTGAGTCCGACCCGACGGGAGAGCAGTTCTTC
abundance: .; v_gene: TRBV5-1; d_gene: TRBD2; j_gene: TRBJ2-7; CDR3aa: CASSSGALAGSDEQYF; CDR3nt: TGCGCCAGCAGCTCGGGAGCACTAGCGGGGTCAGACGAGCAGTACTTC
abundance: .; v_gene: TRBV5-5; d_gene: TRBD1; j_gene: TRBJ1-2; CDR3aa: CASSLGGTGVGYTF; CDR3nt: TGTGCCAGCAGCTTGGGGGGCACAGGGGTCGGCTACACCTTC
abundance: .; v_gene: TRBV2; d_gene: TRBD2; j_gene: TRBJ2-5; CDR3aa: CASSETRTSGAIKETQYF; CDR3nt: TGTGCCAGCAGTGAAACCCGGACTAGCGGGGCCATCAAAGAGACCCAGTACTTC
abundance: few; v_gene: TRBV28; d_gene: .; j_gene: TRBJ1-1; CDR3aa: CASRRLNTEAFF; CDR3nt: TGTGCCAGCAGGAGATTGAACACTGAAGCTTTCTTT
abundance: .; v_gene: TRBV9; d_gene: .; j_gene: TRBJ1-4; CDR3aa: CASSATGTNEKLFF; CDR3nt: TGTGCCAGCAGCGCAACAGGGACTAATGAAAAACTGTTTTTT
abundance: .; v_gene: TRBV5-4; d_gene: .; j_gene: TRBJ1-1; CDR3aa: CASSRDIVSGTEAFF; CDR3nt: TGTGCCAGCAGCAGGGACATCGTCAGTGGTACTGAAGCTTTCTTT
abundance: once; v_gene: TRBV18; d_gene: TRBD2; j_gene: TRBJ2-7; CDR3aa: CASSPGTSGGYEQYF; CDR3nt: TGTGCCAGCTCACCGGGGACTAGCGGGGGCTACGAGCAGTACTTC
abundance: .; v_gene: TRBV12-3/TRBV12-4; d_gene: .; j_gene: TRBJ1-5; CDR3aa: CASSQGYNQPQHF; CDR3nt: TGTGCCAGCAGTCAGGGGTACAATCAGCCCCAGCATTTT
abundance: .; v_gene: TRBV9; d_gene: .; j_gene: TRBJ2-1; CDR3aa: CASSVVGLGGEQFF; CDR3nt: TGTGCCAGCAGCGTAGTTGGCCTCGGGGGTGAGCAGTTCTTC
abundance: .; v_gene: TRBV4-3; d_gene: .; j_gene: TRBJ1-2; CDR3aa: CASSHRIAGPNYGYTF; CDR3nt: TGCGCCAGCAGCCATAGAATTGCAGGGCCTAACTATGGCTACACCTTC
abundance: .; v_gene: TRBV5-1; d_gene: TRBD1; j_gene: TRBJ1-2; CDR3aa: CASSSGTGDGYTF; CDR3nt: TGCGCCAGCAGCTCCGGGACAGGGGATGGCTACACCTTC
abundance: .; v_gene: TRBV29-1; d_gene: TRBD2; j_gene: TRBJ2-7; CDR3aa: CSVVSGRYEQYF; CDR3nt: TGCAGCGTTGTTAGCGGGCGGTACGAGCAGTACTTC
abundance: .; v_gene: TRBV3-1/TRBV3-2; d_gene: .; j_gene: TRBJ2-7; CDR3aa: CASSAHYGGASYEQYF; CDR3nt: TGTGCCAGCAGCGCCCACTATGGCGGGGCTTCCTACGAGCAGTACTTC
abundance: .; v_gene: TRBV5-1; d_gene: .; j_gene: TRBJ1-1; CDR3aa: CASSLAGGLNTEAFF; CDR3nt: TGCGCCAGCAGCTTGGCCGGCGGATTGAACACTGAAGCTTTCTTT
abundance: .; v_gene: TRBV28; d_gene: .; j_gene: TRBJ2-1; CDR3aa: CASSFGAGSSYNEQFF; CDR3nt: TGTGCCAGCAGTTTTGGGGCGGGGAGCTCCTACAATGAGCAGTTCTTC
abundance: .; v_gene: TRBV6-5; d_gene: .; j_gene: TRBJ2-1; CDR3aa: CASSRDTTTNLQFF; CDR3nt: TGTGCCAGCAGTAGGGACACTACGACAAACCTGCAGTTCTTC
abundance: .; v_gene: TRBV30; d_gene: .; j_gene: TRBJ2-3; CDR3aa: CAWGDGGTDTQYF; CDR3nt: TGTGCCTGGGGGGATGGAGGGACAGATACGCAGTATTTT
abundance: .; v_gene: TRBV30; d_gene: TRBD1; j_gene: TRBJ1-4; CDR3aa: CAWGQGGEKLFF; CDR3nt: TGTGCCTGGGGACAGGGGGGAGAAAAACTGTTTTTT
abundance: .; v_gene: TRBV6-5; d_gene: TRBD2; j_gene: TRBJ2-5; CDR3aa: CASTSLAGGGETQYF; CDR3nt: TGTGCCAGCACTAGCCTAGCGGGGGGAGGAGAGACCCAGTACTTC
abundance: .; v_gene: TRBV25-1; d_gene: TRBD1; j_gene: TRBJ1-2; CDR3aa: CASRTGRGGYTF; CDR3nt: TGTGCCAGCAGGACAGGGCGGGGTGGCTACACCTTC
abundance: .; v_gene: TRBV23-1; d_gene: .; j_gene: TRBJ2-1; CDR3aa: CASSQSLGGPHNEQFF; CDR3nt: TGCGCCAGCAGTCAATCTCTCGGGGGGCCCCACAATGAGCAGTTCTTC
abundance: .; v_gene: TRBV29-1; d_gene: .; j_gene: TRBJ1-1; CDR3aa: CSVWGGLGTEAFF; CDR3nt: TGCAGCGTCTGGGGGGGGCTGGGCACTGAAGCTTTCTTT
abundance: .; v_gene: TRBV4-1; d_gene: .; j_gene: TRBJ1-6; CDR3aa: CASSQDWGLRPPYNSPLHF; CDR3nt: TGCGCCAGCAGCCAAGATTGGGGGCTCCGGCCCCCCTATAATTCACCCCTCCACTTT
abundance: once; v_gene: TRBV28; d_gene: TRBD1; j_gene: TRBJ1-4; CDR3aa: CASRAGGGSEKLFF; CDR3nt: TGTGCCAGCAGGGCAGGGGGCGGAAGTGAAAAACTGTTTTTT
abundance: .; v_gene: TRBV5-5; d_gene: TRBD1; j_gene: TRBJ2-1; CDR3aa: CASSLPDRASEQFF; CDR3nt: TGTGCCAGCAGCCTCCCGGACAGGGCATCTGAGCAGTTCTTC
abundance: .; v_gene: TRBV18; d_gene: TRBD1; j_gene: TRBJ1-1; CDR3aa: CASSLGTGNTEAFF; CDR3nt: TGTGCCAGCTCCCTAGGGACAGGAAACACTGAAGCTTTCTTT
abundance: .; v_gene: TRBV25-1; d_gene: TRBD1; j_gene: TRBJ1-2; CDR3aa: CASSDPGTGDSYGYTF; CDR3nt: TGTGCCAGCAGTGATCCCGGGACAGGTGATTCCTATGGCTACACCTTC
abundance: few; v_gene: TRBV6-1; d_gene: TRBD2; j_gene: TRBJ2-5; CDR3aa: CASSEGSSGGGETQYF; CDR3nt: TGTGCCAGCAGTGAAGGCTCTAGCGGGGGAGGGGAGACCCAGTACTTC
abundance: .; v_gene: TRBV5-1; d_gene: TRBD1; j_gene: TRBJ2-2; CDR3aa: CASSRDRATGELFF; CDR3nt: TGCGCCAGCAGCCGGGACAGGGCCACCGGGGAGCTGTTTTTT
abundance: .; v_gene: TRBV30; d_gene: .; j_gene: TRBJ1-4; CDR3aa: CAWGLGGANEKLFF; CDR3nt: TGTGCCTGGGGCTTAGGGGGGGCCAATGAAAAACTGTTTTTT
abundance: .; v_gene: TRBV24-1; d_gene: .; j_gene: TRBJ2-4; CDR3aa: CATSEPDTNLAKNIQYF; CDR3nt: TGTGCCACCAGTGAGCCTGACACGAACTTAGCCAAAAACATTCAGTACTTC
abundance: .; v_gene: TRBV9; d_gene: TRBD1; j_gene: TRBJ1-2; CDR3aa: CASSVSRAGGNYGYTF; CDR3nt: TGTGCCAGCAGCGTAAGTAGAGCAGGGGGCAACTATGGCTACACCTTC
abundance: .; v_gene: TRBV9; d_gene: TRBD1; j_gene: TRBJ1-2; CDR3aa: CASSVGTGYYTF; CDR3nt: TGTGCCAGCAGCGTGGGGACAGGGTACTACACCTTC
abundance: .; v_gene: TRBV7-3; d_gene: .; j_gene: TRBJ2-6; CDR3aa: CASSLIGDTLSGANVLTF; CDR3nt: TGTGCCAGCAGCTTAATCGGGGACACCCTCTCTGGGGCCAACGTCCTGACTTTC
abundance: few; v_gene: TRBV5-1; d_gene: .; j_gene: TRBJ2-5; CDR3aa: CASSPLRAGETQYF; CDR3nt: TGCGCCAGCAGCCCCCTCAGGGCTGGAGAGACCCAGTACTTC
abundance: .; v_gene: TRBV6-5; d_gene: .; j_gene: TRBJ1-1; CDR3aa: CASSYYRFPMNTEAFF; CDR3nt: TGTGCCAGCAGTTACTACAGGTTCCCCATGAACACTGAAGCTTTCTTT
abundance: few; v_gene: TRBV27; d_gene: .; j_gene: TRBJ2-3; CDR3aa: CASSLYRPGATDTQYF; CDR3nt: TGTGCCAGCAGTTTATATCGGCCAGGGGCCACAGATACGCAGTATTTT
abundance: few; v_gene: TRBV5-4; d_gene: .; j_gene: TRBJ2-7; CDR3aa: CASSRDTYEQYF; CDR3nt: TGTGCCAGCAGCAGGGACACCTACGAGCAGTACTTC
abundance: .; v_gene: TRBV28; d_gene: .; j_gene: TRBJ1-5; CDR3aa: CASRLSDRFRHQPQHF; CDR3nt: TGTGCCAGCAGACTCTCCGACAGGTTCCGACATCAGCCCCAGCATTTT
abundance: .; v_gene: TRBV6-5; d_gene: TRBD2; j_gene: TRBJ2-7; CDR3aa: CASSLTSGASYEQYF; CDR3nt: TGTGCCAGCAGTTTGACTAGCGGGGCTTCCTACGAGCAGTACTTC
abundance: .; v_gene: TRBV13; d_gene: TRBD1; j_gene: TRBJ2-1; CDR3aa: CASSDRDSSYNEQFF; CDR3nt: TGTGCCAGCAGTGATAGGGACAGCTCCTACAATGAGCAGTTCTTC
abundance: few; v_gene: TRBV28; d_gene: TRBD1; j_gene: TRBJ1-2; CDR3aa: CASTPGTGFGYTF; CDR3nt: TGTGCCAGCACCCCGGGGACAGGGTTTGGCTACACCTTC
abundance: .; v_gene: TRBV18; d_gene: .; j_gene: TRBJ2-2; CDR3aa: CASSPQGLNTGELFF; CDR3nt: TGTGCCAGCTCACCACAGGGGTTAAACACCGGGGAGCTGTTTTTT